This TCR beta chain was identified in a study of blood T cell repertoires in COVID-19. As for the study in general: Samples came from the United States, Italy and Spain, spanning acute and convalescent COVID-19. T cells, B-cell-depleted T cells, or PBMCs supplied cDNA or gDNA.

Per the germline V gene, CDR1 is MNHNY and CDR2 is SVGAGI (reference sequence). The CDR3 loop spans 14 amino acids. J was trimmed by 1 base and V by 11 bases; bases with no gene match: 8. Original data processing: Reference gene primer amplification yielded estimated nucleated cell counts. Only in-frame clones appear in the TCRdb table, and some are missing; sequencing was by immunoSEQ multiplex PCR. V and J calls and clone size are copied from that table; D and trimming were computed from the DNA. The data hold some 170,000 clones, with around four fifths observed a single time. The J gene is TRBJ2-3, the V gene TRBV6-6; 8 positions match TRBD1. The source of this sequence is a woman aged 80 or older with active or convalescent COVID-19. Sample: peripheral blood. The CDR3 coding sequence is TGTGCCTCAGGGGTGACAGGGGGCACAGATACGCAGTATTTT. This sequence encodes CASGVTGGTDTQYF.